This T cell receptor (beta chain) was sequenced in a study of cytomegalovirus exposure and HLA in healthy donors. For the study at large: Earlier results showed roughly 120 million unique TCR beta sequences derived from 150 million to 200 million T cells. The early release's HLA-typed donors yielded tens of millions of unique TCRs.

PCR employed 60 Vbeta and 13 Jbeta primers. Assay: immunoSEQ multiplex PCR; the TCRdb copy retains only in-frame clones and omits some. The sample contains around 92,000 clones, roughly 82% of which appear only once. With regard to this clone: Antigen unknown.

The V gene end was trimmed by 3 bases and the J gene end by 8 bases; junction bases not matched to a gene: 15. Germline CDR1 and CDR2: MNHNS and SASEGT. The CDR3 covers 17 residues. Findings and limits, study-wide: In a later analysis, parvovirus B19, influenza, CMV and Epstein-Barr virus appeared linked to several top co-occurrence clusters.

Everyone who donated was a healthy bone marrow donor. This receptor was obtained from a human donor in good health. The sequenced sample was PBMCs. The V call is TRBV6-1, the J call TRBJ2-2; TRBD2 matches 7 bases. The CDR3, as DNA: TGTGCCAGCAGTGAGGCAGGACTAGAGCCGTCGAGTGGGGAGCTGTTTTTT. Protein: CASSEAGLEPSSGELFF.